Listed below are T cell receptor beta chains from one sample, sequenced in a study of cytomegalovirus exposure and HLA in healthy donors. Some clones are missing from TCRdb's copy, which holds only in-frame ones; the method was immunoSEQ multiplex PCR. The repertoire includes roughly 170,000 clones, roughly four fifths of them detected once, and approximately 2.3% sits in the top ten. Sequenced material: PBMCs. These receptors came from a female donor in good health and CMV-seronegative. The CDR3 runs from the conserved cysteine through the conserved F or W. The order of the fields is J gene, V gene, clone size, D gene, CDR3 DNA, CDR3 protein. A D gene is named only where the DNA matches it firmly. Not every row has a clone size; where given, it reads once, few, many or a size class.

J: TRBJ1-5; V: TRBV29-1; size: NA; D: TRBD1; DNA: TGCAGCGTTACTACAGGGGGCGGCCAGCCCCAGCATTTT; CDR3: CSVTTGGGQPQHF
J: TRBJ2-7; V: TRBV11-3; size: once; D: NA; DNA: TGTGCCAGCAGCGGACGCGGGGACGAGCAGTACTTC; CDR3: CASSGRGDEQYF
J: TRBJ2-1; V: TRBV4-2; size: NA; D: TRBD2; DNA: TGTGCCAGCAGCCAAGGGGGGACTAGCGGCCACAATGAGCAGTTCTTC; CDR3: CASSQGGTSGHNEQFF
J: TRBJ2-7; V: TRBV4-1; size: NA; D: NA; DNA: TGCGCCAGCAGCCAGAGGACTGCGGAAATCGAGCAGTACTTC; CDR3: CASSQRTAEIEQYF
J: TRBJ2-7; V: TRBV4-2; size: NA; D: TRBD1; DNA: TGTGCCAGCAGCCACGACTTAGAACAGGGGGGCGAGCAGTACTTC; CDR3: CASSHDLEQGGEQYF
J: TRBJ2-1; V: TRBV5-1; size: NA; D: TRBD1; DNA: TGCGCCAGCATCCCGGGCAGGGGGTTTTCGAATGAGCAGTTCTTC; CDR3: CASIPGRGFSNEQFF
J: TRBJ1-6; V: TRBV11-2; size: NA; D: NA; DNA: TGTGCCAGCAGCTCCTTGGGGAGCTCCTATAATTCACCCCTCCACTTT; CDR3: CASSSLGSSYNSPLHF
J: TRBJ1-2; V: TRBV19; size: once; D: TRBD1; DNA: TGTGCCAGTCTGGGACAGGGACACTATGGCTACACCTTC; CDR3: CASLGQGHYGYTF
J: TRBJ2-5; V: TRBV30; size: NA; D: NA; DNA: TGTGCCTGGACCCCAAAGCCCGGGGATGCGTCTTGGGGGACCCAGTACTTC; CDR3: CAWTPKPGDASWGTQYF
J: TRBJ1-6; V: TRBV30; size: NA; D: NA; DNA: TGTGCCCAGAGGACAGCGGACGACTATTCACCCCTCCACTTT; CDR3: CAQRTADDYSPLHF
J: TRBJ1-2; V: TRBV21-1; size: NA; D: NA; DNA: TGTGCCAGCAGCGTCCGTATCTATGGCTACACCTTC; CDR3: CASSVRIYGYTF
J: TRBJ2-5; V: TRBV4-3; size: few; D: NA; DNA: TGCGCCAGCAGCCAAAGCCCCACCTCCTCGGAGGCTTACTTC; CDR3: CASSQSPTSSEAYF
J: TRBJ1-2; V: TRBV5-6; size: NA; D: NA; DNA: TGTGCCAGCAGCTTGGGGGGGGAGACCTATGGCTACACCTTC; CDR3: CASSLGGETYGYTF
J: TRBJ2-7; V: TRBV7-3; size: NA; D: TRBD1; DNA: TGTGCCAGCAGCCCACAAGGGACAGGGAGCAGCGAGCAGTACTTC; CDR3: CASSPQGTGSSEQYF
J: TRBJ1-5; V: TRBV29-1; size: NA; D: NA; DNA: TGCAGCGTTGACACAGGGCCCAATCAGCCCCAGCATTTT; CDR3: CSVDTGPNQPQHF
J: TRBJ2-2; V: TRBV7-8; size: NA; D: NA; DNA: TGTGCCAGCAGCTCGAGCGGTCCGAACACCGGGGAGCTGTTTTTT; CDR3: CASSSSGPNTGELFF
J: TRBJ2-7; V: TRBV7-6; size: NA; D: TRBD1; DNA: TGTGCCAGCAGCTTAGTAGGGACAGGGGCCGACGAGCAGTACTTC; CDR3: CASSLVGTGADEQYF
J: TRBJ2-1; V: TRBV15; size: NA; D: NA; DNA: TGTGCCACCGGGGGGACCCTCGTGGGCGTCAATGAGCAGTTCTTC; CDR3: CATGGTLVGVNEQFF
J: TRBJ2-3; V: TRBV15; size: NA; D: TRBD1; DNA: TGTGCCACCAGCGGGACAGCACCAGATACGCAGTATTTT; CDR3: CATSGTAPDTQYF
J: TRBJ2-2; V: TRBV9; size: NA; D: TRBD2; DNA: TGTGCCAGCAGCGGCCGACTAGCGGGGGAGGTGGGGGAGCTGTTTTTT; CDR3: CASSGRLAGEVGELFF
J: TRBJ2-1; V: TRBV4-1; size: once; D: TRBD1; DNA: TGCGCCAGCGGACAGGGGGGAGTGGATGAGCAGTTCTTC; CDR3: CASGQGGVDEQFF
J: TRBJ2-5; V: TRBV5-1; size: once; D: TRBD1; DNA: TGCGCCAGCCGAATACCCCGCCCAGGGGGACGAGAGACCCAGTACTTC; CDR3: CASRIPRPGGRETQYF
J: TRBJ1-2; V: TRBV5-5; size: NA; D: TRBD1; DNA: TGTGCCAGCAGCCCGGCCGGGACAGGGCGTGGCTACACCTTC; CDR3: CASSPAGTGRGYTF
J: TRBJ2-2; V: TRBV6-5; size: NA; D: TRBD1; DNA: TGTGCCAGCAGCCCACAGGGGGTCACCGGGGAGCTGTTTTTT; CDR3: CASSPQGVTGELFF
J: TRBJ2-7; V: TRBV5-1; size: NA; D: TRBD2; DNA: TGCGCCAGCAGCCTGGAGGCGGGGGGGCCGTTCTACGAGCAGTACTTC; CDR3: CASSLEAGGPFYEQYF
J: TRBJ2-3; V: TRBV6-4; size: NA; D: NA; DNA: TGTGCCAGCAGTGACGCGTTGGGCGGGGGCCTAGATACGCAGTATTTT; CDR3: CASSDALGGGLDTQYF
J: TRBJ1-6; V: TRBV7-2; size: NA; D: NA; DNA: TGTGCCAGCAGCCCGGGGGGGATCTCACCCCTCCACTTT; CDR3: CASSPGGISPLHF
J: TRBJ2-7; V: TRBV7-2; size: NA; D: TRBD1; DNA: TGTGCCAGCAGCTTAGAAGCGGTTAAAACAGGGGGCTCCTACGAGCAGTACTTC; CDR3: CASSLEAVKTGGSYEQYF
J: TRBJ1-2; V: TRBV30; size: NA; D: TRBD1; DNA: TGTGCCTGGGAGACAGGGGCGCACTATGGCTACACCTTC; CDR3: CAWETGAHYGYTF
J: TRBJ2-6; V: TRBV6-6; size: NA; D: NA; DNA: TGTGCCAGCAGTCCCACAGGGATCCCTGGGGCCAACGTCCTGACTTTC; CDR3: CASSPTGIPGANVLTF
J: TRBJ2-2; V: TRBV9; size: NA; D: NA; DNA: TGTGCCAGCAGCGTAACCGGGGGGAACACCGGGGAGCTGTTTTTT; CDR3: CASSVTGGNTGELFF
J: TRBJ2-7; V: TRBV5-1; size: NA; D: TRBD1; DNA: TGCGCCAGCAGGGGACAGGGCGGGTTCTACGAGCAGTACTTC; CDR3: CASRGQGGFYEQYF
J: TRBJ2-3; V: TRBV7-2; size: NA; D: NA; DNA: TGTGCCAGCAGCCCTGGGGGGGGGCGGAGCGCAGATTCGCAGTATTTT; CDR3: CASSPGGGRSADSQYF
J: TRBJ2-1; V: TRBV6-5; size: NA; D: TRBD2; DNA: TGTGCCAGCAGTATAAGCGGGGGGACCAACAATGAGCAGTTCTTC; CDR3: CASSISGGTNNEQFF
J: TRBJ1-1; V: TRBV6-5; size: NA; D: NA; DNA: TGTGCCAGCAGTTACTCGTACACAACGAACACTGAAGCTTTCTTT; CDR3: CASSYSYTTNTEAFF
J: TRBJ2-1; V: TRBV28; size: NA; D: TRBD2; DNA: TGTGCCAGCAGTTTTCGGGGACTAGCGGGACTGGTTGAGCAGTTCTTC; CDR3: CASSFRGLAGLVEQFF
J: TRBJ1-6; V: TRBV6-1; size: NA; D: NA; DNA: TGTGCCAGCAAGCACCTTAATTCACCCCTCCACTTT; CDR3: CASKHLNSPLHF